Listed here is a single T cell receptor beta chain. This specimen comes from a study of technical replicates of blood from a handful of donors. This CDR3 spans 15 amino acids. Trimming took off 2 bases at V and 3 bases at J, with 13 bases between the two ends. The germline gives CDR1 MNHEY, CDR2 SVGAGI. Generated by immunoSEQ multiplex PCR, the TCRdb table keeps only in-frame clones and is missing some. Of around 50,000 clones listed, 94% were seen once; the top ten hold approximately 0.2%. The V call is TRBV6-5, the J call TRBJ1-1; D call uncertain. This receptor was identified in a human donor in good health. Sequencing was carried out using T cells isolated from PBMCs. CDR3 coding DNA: TGTGCCAGCAGTTACGCCTGGGGAGAGGACACTGAAGCTTTCTTT. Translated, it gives CASSYAWGEDTEAFF.